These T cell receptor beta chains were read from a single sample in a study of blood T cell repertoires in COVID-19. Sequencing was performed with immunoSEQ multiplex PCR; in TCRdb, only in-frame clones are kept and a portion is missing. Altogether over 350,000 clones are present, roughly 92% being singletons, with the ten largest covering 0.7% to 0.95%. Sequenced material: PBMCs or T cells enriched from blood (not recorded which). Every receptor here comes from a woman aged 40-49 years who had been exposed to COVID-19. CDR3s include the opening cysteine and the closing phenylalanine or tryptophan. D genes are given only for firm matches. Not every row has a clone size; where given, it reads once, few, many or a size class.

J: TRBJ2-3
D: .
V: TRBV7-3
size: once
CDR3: CASSLFRQDTQYF
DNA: TGTGCCAGCAGCTTATTCAGGCAAGATACGCAGTATTTT

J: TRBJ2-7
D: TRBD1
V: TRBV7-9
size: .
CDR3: CASSLNRDRGYEQYF
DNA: TGTGCCAGCAGCCTGAACCGGGACAGGGGCTACGAGCAGTACTTC

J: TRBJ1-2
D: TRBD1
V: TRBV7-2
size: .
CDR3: CASIDRGELISYGYTF
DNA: TGTGCCAGCATTGACAGGGGGGAACTAATTAGCTATGGCTACACCTTC

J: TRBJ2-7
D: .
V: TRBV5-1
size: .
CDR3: CASSLLASYEQYF
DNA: TGCGCCAGCAGCTTGCTGGCCTCCTACGAGCAGTACTTC

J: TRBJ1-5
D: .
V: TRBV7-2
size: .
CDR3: CASSLQGDQPQHF
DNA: TGTGCCAGCAGCTTACAAGGGGATCAGCCCCAGCATTTT

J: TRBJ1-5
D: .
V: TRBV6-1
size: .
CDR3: CASSEAGQRINQPQHF
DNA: TGTGCCAGCAGTGAAGCAGGACAGCGAATCAATCAGCCCCAGCATTTT

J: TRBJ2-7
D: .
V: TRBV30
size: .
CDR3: CSWGVAYEQYF
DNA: TGTAGTTGGGGAGTAGCCTACGAGCAGTACTTC

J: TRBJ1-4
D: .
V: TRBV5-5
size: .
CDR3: CASSPHGVKEKLFF
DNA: TGTGCCAGCAGCCCGCACGGGGTAAAAGAAAAACTGTTTTTT

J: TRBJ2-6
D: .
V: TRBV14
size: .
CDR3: CASSQVSGANVLTF
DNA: TGTGCCAGCAGCCAAGTATCTGGGGCCAACGTCCTGACTTTC

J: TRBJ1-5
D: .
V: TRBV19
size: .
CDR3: CASSIPSGWGDSNQPQHF
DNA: TGTGCCAGTAGTATCCCCTCGGGGTGGGGGGATAGCAATCAGCCCCAGCATTTT

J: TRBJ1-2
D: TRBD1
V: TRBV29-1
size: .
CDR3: CSVTVSRGPELYGYTF
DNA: TGCAGCGTCACTGTCAGCAGGGGGCCCGAACTCTATGGCTACACCTTC

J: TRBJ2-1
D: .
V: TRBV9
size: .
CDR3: CASSMERYNEQFF
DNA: TGTGCCAGCAGCATGGAGCGATACAATGAGCAGTTCTTC

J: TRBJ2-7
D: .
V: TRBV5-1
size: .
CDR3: CASSFITGENEQYF
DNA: TGCGCCAGCAGCTTCATTACGGGGGAAAATGAGCAGTACTTC

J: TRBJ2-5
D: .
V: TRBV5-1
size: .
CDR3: CASSLRTDQETQYF
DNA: TGCGCCAGCAGCTTGCGGACAGACCAAGAGACCCAGTACTTC

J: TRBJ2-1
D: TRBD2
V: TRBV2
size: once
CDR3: CASSLTSDEQFF
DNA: TGTGCCAGCAGTCTTACTAGCGATGAGCAGTTCTTC

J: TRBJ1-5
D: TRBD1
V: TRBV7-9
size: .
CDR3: CASSLWTGGGYSNQPQHF
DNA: TGTGCCAGCAGCTTATGGACAGGGGGCGGGTATAGCAATCAGCCCCAGCATTTT

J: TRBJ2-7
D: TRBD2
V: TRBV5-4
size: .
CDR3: CASSFAGGYEQYF
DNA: TGTGCCAGCAGCTTTGCGGGAGGATACGAGCAGTACTTC

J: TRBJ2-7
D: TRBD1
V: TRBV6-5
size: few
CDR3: CASCAGQGKYEQYF
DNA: TGTGCCAGCTGCGCAGGACAGGGAAAGTACGAGCAGTACTTC

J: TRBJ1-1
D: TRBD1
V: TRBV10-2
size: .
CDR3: CASSRTGSNTEAFF
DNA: TGCGCCAGCAGTCGGACAGGATCGAACACTGAAGCTTTCTTT

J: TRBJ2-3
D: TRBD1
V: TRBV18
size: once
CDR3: CASSPGTGDTDTQYF
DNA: TGTGCCAGCTCACCTGGGACAGGGGACACAGATACGCAGTATTTT

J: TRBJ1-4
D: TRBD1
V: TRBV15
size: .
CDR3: CATRREGGWDEKLFF
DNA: TGTGCCACCCGCCGAGAAGGGGGCTGGGATGAAAAACTGTTTTTT

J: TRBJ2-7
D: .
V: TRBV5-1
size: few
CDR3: CASSLNTGSNHEQYF
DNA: TGCGCCAGCAGCCTCAACACAGGGAGTAACCACGAGCAGTACTTC

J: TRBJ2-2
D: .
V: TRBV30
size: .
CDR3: CACQGFANTGELFF
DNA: TGTGCCTGCCAGGGGTTCGCGAACACCGGGGAGCTGTTTTTT

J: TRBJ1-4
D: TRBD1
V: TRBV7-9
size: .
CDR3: CASSFGQGDEKLFF
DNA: TGTGCCAGCAGCTTTGGACAGGGGGATGAAAAACTGTTTTTT

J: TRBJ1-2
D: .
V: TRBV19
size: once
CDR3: CASSIALGRRNYGYTF
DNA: TGTGCCAGTAGTATAGCTTTAGGACGGAGGAACTATGGCTACACCTTC

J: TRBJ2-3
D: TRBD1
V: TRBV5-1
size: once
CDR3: CASSSGQGIGDTQYF
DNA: TGCGCCAGCAGCTCGGGACAGGGGATCGGAGATACGCAGTATTTT

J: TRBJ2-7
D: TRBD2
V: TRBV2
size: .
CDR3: CASSGGLAGTTGQYF
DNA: TGTGCCAGCAGTGGCGGACTAGCGGGAACTACGGGGCAGTACTTC

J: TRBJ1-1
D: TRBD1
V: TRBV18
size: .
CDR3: CASSPRTGAGTEAFF
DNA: TGTGCCAGCTCACCCCGGACAGGGGCAGGTACTGAAGCTTTCTTT

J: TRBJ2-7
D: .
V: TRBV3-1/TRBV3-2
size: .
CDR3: CASSQELQGYEQYF
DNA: TGTGCCAGCAGCCAAGAGCTACAGGGTTACGAGCAGTACTTC

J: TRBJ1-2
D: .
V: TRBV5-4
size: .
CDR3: CASVYQGNYGYTF
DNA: TGTGCCAGCGTTTATCAGGGGAACTATGGCTACACCTTC

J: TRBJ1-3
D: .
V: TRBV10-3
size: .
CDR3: CAISESLAVVSGNTIYF
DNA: TGTGCCATCAGTGAGTCCCTGGCTGTGGTCTCTGGAAACACCATATATTTT